A single T cell receptor (beta chain) is shown here with its context. Its antigen is unidentified. Trimming took off 4 bases at V and 6 bases at J, with 8 bases between the two ends. CDR3 length equals 12 residues. Germline-derived CDR1 and CDR2 are SGHAT and FQNNGV. The data are from a study of shared clonotypes between healthy human individuals. Turning to the study itself: Plates per donor: three CD4 naive, three CD4 memory, two CD8 naive, one CD8 memory.

The authors ran the assay at deep level. Sorted subsets were amplified in replicate PCRs using 200 ng DNA, around 30,000 T cell genomes. Profiled with immunoSEQ multiplex PCR; TCRdb holds only in-frame clones, not every one. Of over 1.5 million clones listed, nearly 99% are singletons. Broader study findings: Estimated richness values were generally larger in naive subsets than in memory subsets.

Sample: naive CD4+ T cells sorted from blood. The subset is: CD45RA+ positively selected. The clonotype comes from a young man in good health. The chain is built from TRBV11-2 and TRBJ2-3; tentatively, D is TRBD2 (5 bases). CDR3 in amino acids: CASSSLADTQYF. The CDR3 bases are TGTGCCAGCAGCTCCTTAGCGGATACGCAGTATTTT. Looking up the rest from reference TRBV11-2 and TRBJ2-3 gives the full variable domain: EAGVAQSPRYKIIEKRQSVAFWCNPISGHATLYWYQQILGQGPKLLIQFQNNGVVDDSQLPKDRFSAERLKGVDSTLKIQPAKLEDSAVYLCASSSLADTQYFGPGTRLTVL.